This T cell receptor (beta chain) was profiled in a study of shared clonotypes between healthy human individuals. CDR1 and CDR2 from the germline V gene are SGHRS and YFSETQ. This CDR3 spans 19 amino acids. The J segment lost 4 bases and the V segment lost 4 bases, leaving 22 bases of the junction unmatched. Study-level results: Expectations were that clonotype sharing among donors would be affected by sequencing depth. Represented diversity, genetic and exposure-history alike, was limited by few donors.

Data came from immunoSEQ multiplex PCR; TCRdb stores just in-frame clones and leaves some out. The data contain millions of clones, 85% to 95% of them singletons. About this clone: Its antigen is undetermined.

V gene TRBV5-1 combines with J gene TRBJ2-7; 8 positions match TRBD2. The TCR originated in a man aged 18-30 years in good health. Sequenced material: naive CD4+ T cells sorted from blood. Subset noted: CD45RA+ positively selected. The DNA of the CDR3 is TGCGCCAGCAGCCCGGGACTAGGCTTAGGACTTTTAGAAGCTTACGAGCAGTACTTC. Translating it yields CASSPGLGLGLLEAYEQYF.